This TCR beta chain was found in a study of T-cell reconstitution after alpha-beta-depleted transplantation in children. Whole-study results and caveats: There were reportedly several hundred expanded graft clones from which alpha-beta T cells came about two months after transplant. Surviving recipient T cells and thymic progenitors underlay high day-60 TCRbeta diversity in some patients. T cells produced anew were the main source of T-cell counts and diversity one year after transplant.

The table lists this clonotype with a few counts. Its antigen is not known. Germline loops: CDR1 MDHEN, CDR2 SYDVKM. V was pared by 5 bases and J by 4 bases, with 13 bases of the junction left unmatched. The CDR3 runs to 17 residues. Using unique molecular identifiers, the investigators prepared the TCRbeta library. MiXCR was run by TCRdb on the PCR reads, yielding one entry per CDR3 protein. The data hold some 440,000 distinct CDR3 sequences, with around 15% observed a single time. This sequence joins TRBV28 and TRBJ2-5, with 10 bases lining up with TRBD2. This sample comprised PBMCs, mostly from graft donor cells, obtained 360 days after TCRalphabeta/CD19-depleted stem cell transplant. The sequence was collected from a boy less than two years old who had a stem cell transplant for Wiskott-Aldrich syndrome, so the T cells may come from the graft donor. The CDR3 DNA reads TGTGCCAGCAGTCGAGCGGGAGGGCCTTACCAAGGAGAGACCCAGTACTTC. Translating it yields CASSRAGGPYQGETQYF.